This T cell receptor (beta chain) was recovered during a study of T cells in Graves' hyperthyroidism and ophthalmopathy. Looking at the study overall: Any treatment followed the collection of peripheral blood at initial diagnosis.

Amplification of TCR beta CDR3 regions was performed using RNA transcripts as template. Researchers ran a first-round RT-PCR on the TCR CDR3 using the HTBI primer set. TCRdb re-called the multiplex PCR reads through MiXCR, storing one row per CDR3 protein. This sample has fewer than 350,000 distinct CDR3 sequences, with roughly 19% found just once. Individuals with ophthalmopathy presented a Clinical Activity Score of at least 3, a NOSPECS grade of at least 4 and a duration under 3 months. Clinicians diagnosed patients from clinical symptoms, serum thyroxine and TRAb, thyroid ultrasound and orbital computed tomography. The PBMCs had their origin in 10 ml of fresh peripheral blood. The sequenced material came from blood. This receptor was obtained from a man aged 45-65 years with Graves' ophthalmopathy.

Written as DNA, the CDR3 is TGTGCCAGCAGCCACTACAGTCCTACCGGGGAGCTGTTTTTT. As protein: CASSHYSPTGELFF. The genes are TRBV28 and TRBJ2-2; D remains ambiguous. The germline V gene encodes CDR1 MDHEN and CDR2 SYDVKM. The CDR3 totals 14 residues. The V and J ends lost 6 bases and 5 bases respectively, with 13 bases between them.